This entry lists 18 T cell receptor beta chains sequenced from one sample in a study of shared clonotypes between healthy human individuals. Clones were read by immunoSEQ multiplex PCR, and TCRdb kept only the in-frame ones, dropping some. The sample shows around 180,000 clones, 85% to 95% of them seen only once. The sample taken for sequencing was naive CD4+ T cells sorted from blood. Subset meaning: CD45RA+ positively selected. Receptor source: a woman in her 30s in good health.

The chain employs TRBV11-3 and TRBJ2-7; D remains ambiguous. V lost 1 base and J lost 2, with 6 bases in between. CDR1 and CDR2 from the germline V gene are SGHNT and YENEEA. The CDR3 extends over 13 amino acids. The CDR3 bases are TGTGCCAGCAGCTTAGGACAAACCTACGAGCAGTACTTC. This translates into CASSLGQTYEQYF.

The rearrangement joins TRBV25-1 to TRBJ2-7, with TRBD2 as a possible D gene (6 bases). There are 16 residues in the CDR3. Germline CDR1 MGHDK, CDR2 SYGVNS. V shed 5 bases and J shed 2 bases, with 19 bases lying between them. The CDR3 sequence is CASSPLGTSSTYEQYF. The DNA of the CDR3 is TGTGCCAGCAGTCCCCTGGGGACTTCATCCACCTACGAGCAGTACTTC.

The chain combines TRBV4-1 with TRBJ2-7, with D maybe TRBD2 (6 bases). In germline, CDR1 is MGHRA, CDR2 YSYEKL. Trimming removed 2 bases at V and 3 bases at J, with 14 bases between. The CDR3 is 15 residues long. The CDR3 is CASSQLPAGNYEQYF. In DNA form, the CDR3 reads TGCGCCAGCAGCCAACTTCCTGCGGGGAACTACGAGCAGTACTTC.

The J gene is TRBJ2-1, the V gene TRBV4-1; D possibly corresponds to TRBD1 (6 bases). V gave up 0 bases and J gave up 5 bases, with 14 bases separating them. The CDR3 has 16 amino acids. Per germline, CDR1 MGHRA and CDR2 YSYEKL. This CDR3 is CASSQERAGANNEQFF. DNA for the CDR3: TGCGCCAGCAGCCAAGAAAGGGCAGGGGCAAACAATGAGCAGTTCTTC.

The gene calls are TRBV5-1 and TRBJ2-5; perhaps D is TRBD1 or TRBD2 (5 bases each). V was clipped by 7 bases and J by 5 bases, with 15 bases between them. Germline V gives CDR1 SGHRS, CDR2 YFSETQ. There are 13 residues in the CDR3. This chain's CDR3 is CASGSSGAETQYF. The CDR3 DNA reads TGCGCCAGCGGTTCATCCGGGGCTGAGACCCAGTACTTC.

The chain joins TRBV5-1 to TRBJ1-1, with TRBD1 identical over 8 bases. The CDR3 length is 14 residues. Germline assignment: CDR1 SGHRS and CDR2 YFSETQ. The V gene end was trimmed by 4 bases and the J gene end by 4 bases; junction bases not matched to a gene: 6. CDR3 coding DNA: TGCGCCAGCAGCCCAGGACAGGGCCTCACTGAAGCTTTCTTT. Encoded protein: CASSPGQGLTEAFF. Looking up the rest from reference TRBV5-1 and TRBJ1-1 gives the full variable domain: KAGVTQTPRYLIKTRGQQVTLSCSPISGHRSVSWYQQTPGQGLQFLFEYFSETQRNKGNFPGRFSGRQFSNSRSEMNVSTLELGDSALYLCASSPGQGLTEAFFGQGTRLTVV.

This chain joins TRBV18 and TRBJ1-2; a weak D match, TRBD1 (6 bases). Trimming took off 4 bases at V and 8 bases at J, with 17 bases between the two ends. The CDR3 consists of 14 residues. Germline V lookup: CDR1 KGHSH, CDR2 LQKENI. This chain's CDR3 is CASSLQGGVIGYTF. The CDR3, as DNA: TGTGCCAGCTCACTACAGGGTGGTGTGATAGGCTACACCTTC.

This chain joins TRBV27 and TRBJ1-1; a weak D match, TRBD1 (6 bases). Germline CDR1 is MNHEY and CDR2 is SMNVEV (reference sequence). The CDR3 runs 16 residues. V shed 6 bases and J shed 1 base, with 18 bases lying between them. CDR3 region: CASSPLWTEPNTEAFF. CDR3 in DNA: TGTGCCAGCAGCCCTTTATGGACAGAGCCGAACACTGAAGCTTTCTTT.

This clone was recorded only once. The chain has TRBV18 and TRBJ2-1; D call uncertain. Germline assignment: CDR1 KGHSH and CDR2 LQKENI. The CDR3 runs to 13 residues. V was pared by 3 bases and J by 2 bases, with 5 bases between. The CDR3 reads CASSPSAYNEQFF. For the CDR3, the DNA is TGTGCCAGCTCACCTTCGGCCTACAATGAGCAGTTCTTC.

The chain combines TRBV30 with TRBJ2-7, with D perhaps matching TRBD1 (6 bases). In germline, CDR1 is GTSNPN, CDR2 SVGIG (reference sequence). Trimming removed 0 bases from V and 0 bases from J, with 15 bases in between. There are 16 residues in the CDR3. The CDR3 sequence: CAWSVIYSGDSYEQYF. CDR3 nucleotides: TGTGCCTGGAGTGTAATTTACTCAGGGGACTCCTACGAGCAGTACTTC.

The chain has TRBV27 and TRBJ2-5; D might be TRBD2 (7 bases). The J call may be faulty, since TRBJ2-7 better matches the DNA end. Germline-derived CDR1 and CDR2 are MNHEY and SMNVEV (reference sequence). The CDR3 loop spans 19 amino acids. The CDR3 is CASSLSRGGPGGSSYEQYF. CDR3 coding DNA: TGTGCCAGCAGTTTATCGAGAGGGGGGCCGGGCGGGAGCTCCTACGAGCAGTACTTC.

The chain couples TRBV18 to TRBJ1-2, with 12 bases that match TRBD1. There are 15 residues in the CDR3. V dropped 1 base and J dropped 7; count of bases not matched to a gene: 4. Germline V gene data show CDR1 as KGHSH and CDR2 as LQKENI. The CDR3 DNA sequence: TGTGCCAGCTCACCACGGGACAGGGGGCAGAGTGGCTACACCTTC. Its translation: CASSPRDRGQSGYTF.

The chain joins TRBV28 to TRBJ2-3, with 11 bases lining up with TRBD2. J gave up 6 bases and V 5 bases, and 10 bases lay outside the gene matches. The CDR3 runs 16 residues. Germline V gene lookup returns CDR1 MDHEN and CDR2 SYDVKM. The CDR3 DNA sequence: TGTGCCAGCAGTGGCCCCGGGACTAGCGGAGGGGATACGCAGTATTTT. Amino acids: CASSGPGTSGGDTQYF. Filled out from reference TRBV28 and TRBJ2-3, the complete variable domain reads DVKVTQSSRYLVKRTGEKVFLECVQDMDHENMFWYRQDPGLGLRLIYFSYDVKMKEKGDIPEGYSVSREKKERFSLILESASTNQTSMYLCASSGPGTSGGDTQYFGPGTRLTVL.

This sequence joins TRBV29-1 and TRBJ1-2; TRBD1 matches 7 bases. Germline-derived CDR1 and CDR2 are SQVTM and ANQGSEA. The ends lost 4 bases at V and 7 bases at J; junction bases unmatched: 9. This CDR3 spans 13 amino acids. CDR3 DNA: TGCAGCGTTGTCCAGAACAGGGGTGGTGGCTACACCTTC. Protein sequence: CSVVQNRGGGYTF.

The rearrangement links TRBV2 to TRBJ2-7; a weak D match, TRBD2 (6 bases). The CDR3 is made up of 15 amino acids. Trimming pared 5 bases from V and 3 bases from J, leaving 17 bases between. Germline V CDR1 and CDR2: SNHLY, FYNNEI. CDR3 nucleotides: TGTGCCAGCAGTCCTGGACTACCGGCGGGCTACGAGCAGTACTTC. Translation: CASSPGLPAGYEQYF. The whole variable domain, filled in from reference TRBV2 and TRBJ2-7, reads EPEVTQTPSHQVTQMGQEVILRCVPISNHLYFYWYRQILGQKVEFLVSFYNNEISEKSEIFDDQFSVERPDGSNFTLKIRSTKLEDSAMYFCASSPGLPAGYEQYFGPGTRLTVT.

A single count supports this clone. The V gene is TRBV5-4, the J gene TRBJ2-7; D is possibly TRBD2 (5 bases). This CDR3 spans 14 amino acids. Trimming took 4 bases from V and 0 from J, leaving 11 bases between them. CDR1 and CDR2 from the germline V gene are SGHNT and YYREEE (reference sequence). CDR3 coding DNA: TGTGCCAGCAGCCCGGAGGCCCCCTCCTACGAGCAGTACTTC. This codes for CASSPEAPSYEQYF.

The CDR3: CASSVDWGSYEQYF. The CDR3 bases are TGTGCCAGCAGCGTAGACTGGGGCTCCTACGAGCAGTACTTC. V is TRBV9 and J is TRBJ2-7; D gene unclear. Trimming pared 0 bases from V and 0 bases from J, leaving 7 bases between. Germline CDR1 and CDR2: SGDLS and YYNGEE. The CDR3 runs 14 residues.

The V gene is TRBV28, the J gene TRBJ2-7; 11 bases align to TRBD2. The V segment lost 5 bases and the J segment 3 bases; nucleotides outside the gene matches: 3. Germline V lookup: CDR1 MDHEN, CDR2 SYDVKM. This CDR3 has 14 residues. The CDR3 coding sequence is TGTGCCAGCAGTATAGCGGGAGGGGTCTACGAGCAGTACTTC. Protein: CASSIAGGVYEQYF.